These 7 T cell receptor beta chains originate from one sample sequenced in a study of blood T cell repertoires in COVID-19 (dated by TCRdb to the early 2020s). The receptor library was made with the immunoSEQ multiplex PCR assay. Not all clones reach the TCRdb copy of this immuneACCESS table, which keeps in-frame sequences only. Checked studies attribute under half of the gap to unresolved V genes and leave the rest unexplained. The sample includes 110,000 to 150,000 clones, with 60% to 80% observed a single time. Of the sample, over 7% falls within the top ten clones. The source material was peripheral blood. Receptors originate from a man in his fifties with active or convalescent COVID-19.

This clone was found a few times. The genes are TRBV25-1 and TRBJ1-6; no clear D gene. Germline V lookup: CDR1 MGHDK, CDR2 SYGVNS. The V end was cut by 5 bases, the J end by 3 bases, with 11 bases between. The CDR3 is made up of 15 amino acids. CDR3 sequence (DNA): TGTGCCAGCAGTAGCCCCACAGACTATAATTCACCCCTCCACTTT. This encodes CASSSPTDYNSPLHF.

The V gene is TRBV15, the J gene TRBJ2-7; D remains unclear. This CDR3 contains 11 residues. Germline V gives CDR1 LNHNV, CDR2 YYDKDF (reference sequence). V lost 5 bases and J lost 4, with 6 bases in between. CDR3 nucleotide sequence: TGTGCCACCAGCTCCGGGTACGAGCAGTACTTC. It encodes CATSSGYEQYF.

This chain uses TRBV19 with TRBJ2-1; D gene ambiguous. This CDR3 region has 14 residues. Germline CDR1 and CDR2: LNHDA and SQIVND (reference sequence). Trimming took off 5 bases at V and 3 bases at J, with 11 bases between the two ends. The CDR3 reads CASSGGDGYNEQFF. The DNA for the CDR3 is TGTGCCAGTAGTGGCGGCGACGGCTACAATGAGCAGTTCTTC.

The V and J genes are TRBV6-6 and TRBJ1-1; 7 positions agree with TRBD1. V was pared by 5 bases and J by 0 bases, with 9 bases of the junction left unmatched. The CDR3 spans 16 residues. In germline, CDR1 is MNHNY, CDR2 SVGAGI (reference sequence). The CDR3 region is CASSPTGVPMNTEAFF. DNA for the CDR3: TGTGCCAGCAGTCCAACAGGGGTTCCTATGAACACTGAAGCTTTCTTT.

This chain links TRBV14 with TRBJ2-3; 11 bases match TRBD2. Germline V gives CDR1 SGHDN, CDR2 FVKESK. Germline trimming cut 1 base from V and 5 bases from J; bases unmatched to any gene: 2. The CDR3 spans 15 residues. The CDR3 DNA follows: TGTGCCAGCAGCCAAGCTAGCGGGAGGCGAGATACGCAGTATTTT. Translated, it gives CASSQASGRRDTQYF.

J is TRBJ2-5 and V is TRBV3-1 (or the pseudogene TRBV3-2); possible D gene TRBD2, 5 bases. Germline-derived CDR1 and CDR2 are LGHDT and YNNKEL (reference sequence). The CDR3 runs 15 residues. V shed 7 bases and J shed 4 bases, with 19 bases lying between them. The CDR3 loop is CASNFDGMLGETQYF. CDR3 DNA: TGTGCCAGCAACTTTGACGGGATGTTGGGAGAGACCCAGTACTTC.

This clone was recorded a few times. The chain carries TRBV4-1 and TRBJ2-5; 8 positions agree with TRBD2. This CDR3 has 15 amino acids. The germline V gene has CDR1 MGHRA and CDR2 YSYEKL. J lost 5 bases, V lost 5 bases, and 10 bases had no gene match. The CDR3 region is CASSGGRSTAETQYF. DNA of the CDR3: TGCGCCAGCAGCGGCGGGAGGAGCACCGCGGAGACCCAGTACTTC.